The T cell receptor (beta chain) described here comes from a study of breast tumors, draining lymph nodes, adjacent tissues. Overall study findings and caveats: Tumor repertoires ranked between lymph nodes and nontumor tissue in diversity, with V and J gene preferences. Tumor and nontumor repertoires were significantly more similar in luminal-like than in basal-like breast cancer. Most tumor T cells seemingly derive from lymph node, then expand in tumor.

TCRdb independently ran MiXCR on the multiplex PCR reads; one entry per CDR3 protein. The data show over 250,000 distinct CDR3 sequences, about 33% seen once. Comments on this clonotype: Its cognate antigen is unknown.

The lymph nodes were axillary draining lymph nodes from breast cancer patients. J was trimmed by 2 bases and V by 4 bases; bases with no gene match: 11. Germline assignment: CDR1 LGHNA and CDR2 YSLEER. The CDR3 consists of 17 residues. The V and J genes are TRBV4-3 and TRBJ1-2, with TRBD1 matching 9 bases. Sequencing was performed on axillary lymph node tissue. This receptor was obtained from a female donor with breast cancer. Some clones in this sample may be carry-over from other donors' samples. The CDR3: CASSLRPGTGSNYGYTF. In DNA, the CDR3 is TGCGCCAGCAGCCTCAGACCCGGGACAGGGTCCAACTATGGCTACACCTTC.